The clone carrying this T cell receptor beta chain was picked up many times. The antigen is undetermined. Individuals with ophthalmopathy presented a Clinical Activity Score of at least 3, a NOSPECS grade of at least 4 and a duration under 3 months. TCR beta CDR3 regions were amplified from RNA. The TCR CDR3 was amplified in a first-round RT-PCR using the HTBI primer set. TCRdb re-derived calls from the multiplex PCR reads in MiXCR, one entry per CDR3 protein. The repertoire holds over 250,000 distinct CDR3 sequences, with approximately 21% as singletons. The sample belongs to a study of T cells in Graves' hyperthyroidism and ophthalmopathy. General study results and limits: It was a median about 6 months before onset that the model predicted ophthalmopathy. Clonotypes that were expanded in thyroid above 0.001 mostly appeared in blood too.

CDR1 is LGHNT, CDR2 FRNRAP, per germline. The ends were cut back, 4 bases at V and 3 bases at J, with 19 bases in the middle. The CDR3 contains 17 residues. This receptor was identified in a man aged 25 to 45 with Graves' ophthalmopathy. The source material was blood. V usage is TRBV12-5 and J usage is TRBJ2-1; possible D gene TRBD1, 5 bases. The CDR3 DNA follows: TGTGCTAGTGGTTATTTCAGGGAACAGTGGAACTACAATGAGCAGTTCTTC. This gives the protein CASGYFREQWNYNEQFF. Variable domain in full (rest from reference TRBV12-5 and TRBJ2-1): DARVTQTPRHKVTEMGQEVTMRCQPILGHNTVFWYRQTMMQGLELLAYFRNRAPLDDSGMPKDRFSAEMPDATLATLKIQPSEPRDSAVYFCASGYFREQWNYNEQFFGPGTRLTVL.